This T cell receptor beta chain was sequenced for a study of T cell responses to AZD1222 COVID-19 vaccine. Germline CDR1 and CDR2: SGHNT and YENEEA. V dropped 1 base and J dropped 6; count of bases not matched to a gene: 15. The CDR3 is 18 residues long. Study results and caveats: Baseline seropositivity occurred in only a handful of AZD1222 recipients. Spike as a whole was targeted by vaccine-associated CD4 TCRs, dominant at 160-218 and 743-854. After two AZD1222 doses, spike-specific TCR breadth and depth rose versus day 0. Clonal diversity may have been underestimated, and the donors were mostly white British, with more females than males.

Method: immunoSEQ multiplex PCR; TCRdb's copy keeps in-frame clones and lacks some. The sample includes approximately 150,000 clones, 88% of them seen just once. As concerns this clone: Its antigen is not identified.

The source is an adult who received the MenACWY meningococcal vaccine as a control. This chain links TRBV11-3 with TRBJ2-7; TRBD1 matches at 10 bases. The input for sequencing was peripheral blood, taken 28 days after the second dose of the MenACWY control vaccine. This CDR3 reads CASSLGQGAVAGATEQYF. The CDR3 region has the DNA TGTGCCAGCAGCTTAGGACAGGGGGCTGTCGCGGGAGCGACCGAGCAGTACTTC.